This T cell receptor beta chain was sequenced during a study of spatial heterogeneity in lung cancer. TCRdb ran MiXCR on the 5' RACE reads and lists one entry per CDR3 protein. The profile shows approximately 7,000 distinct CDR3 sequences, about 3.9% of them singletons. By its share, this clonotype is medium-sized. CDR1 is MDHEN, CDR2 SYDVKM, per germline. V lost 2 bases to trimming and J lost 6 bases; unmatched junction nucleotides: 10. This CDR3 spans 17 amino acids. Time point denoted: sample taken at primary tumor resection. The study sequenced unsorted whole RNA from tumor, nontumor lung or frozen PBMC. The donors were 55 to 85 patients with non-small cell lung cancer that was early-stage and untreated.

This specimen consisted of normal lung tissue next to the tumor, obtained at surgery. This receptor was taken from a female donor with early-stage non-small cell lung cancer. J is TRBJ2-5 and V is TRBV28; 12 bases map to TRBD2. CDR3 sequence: CASSLQLAGGPGKTQYF. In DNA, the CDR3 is TGTGCCAGCAGTTTACAACTAGCGGGGGGTCCCGGTAAGACCCAGTACTTC.